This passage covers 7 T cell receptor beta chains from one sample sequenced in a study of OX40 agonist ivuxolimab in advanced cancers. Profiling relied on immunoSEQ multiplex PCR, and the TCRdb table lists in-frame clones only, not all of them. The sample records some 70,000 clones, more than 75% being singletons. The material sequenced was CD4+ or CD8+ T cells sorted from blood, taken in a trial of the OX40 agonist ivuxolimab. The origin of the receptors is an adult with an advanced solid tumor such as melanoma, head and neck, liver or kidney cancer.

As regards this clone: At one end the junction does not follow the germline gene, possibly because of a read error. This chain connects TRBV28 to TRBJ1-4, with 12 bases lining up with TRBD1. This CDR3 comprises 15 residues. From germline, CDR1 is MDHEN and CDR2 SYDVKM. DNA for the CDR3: TGTGCCAGCAGCTTATCGGGACAGGGGGCGCGCAAACTGTTTTTT. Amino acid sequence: CASSLSGQGARKLFF.

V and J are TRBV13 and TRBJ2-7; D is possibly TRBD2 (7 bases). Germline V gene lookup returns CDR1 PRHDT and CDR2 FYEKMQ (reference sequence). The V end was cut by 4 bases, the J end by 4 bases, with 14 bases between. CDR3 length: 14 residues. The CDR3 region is CASSSPRGGYEQYF. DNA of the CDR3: TGTGCCAGCAGCTCCCCAAGGGGGGGGTACGAGCAGTACTTC.

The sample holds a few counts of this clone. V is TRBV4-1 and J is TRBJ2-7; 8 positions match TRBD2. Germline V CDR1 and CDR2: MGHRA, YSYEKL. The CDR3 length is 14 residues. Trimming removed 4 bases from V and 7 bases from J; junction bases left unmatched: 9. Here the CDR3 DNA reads TGCGCCAGCAGCCCCAGCGCTGTAGCGGGGGAGCAGTACTTC. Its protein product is CASSPSAVAGEQYF.

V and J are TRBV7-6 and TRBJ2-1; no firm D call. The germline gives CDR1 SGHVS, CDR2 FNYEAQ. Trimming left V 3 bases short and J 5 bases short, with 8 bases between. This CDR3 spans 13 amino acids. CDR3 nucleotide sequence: TGTGCCAGCAGCTTTAATCCCGACAATGAGCAGTTCTTC. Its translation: CASSFNPDNEQFF.

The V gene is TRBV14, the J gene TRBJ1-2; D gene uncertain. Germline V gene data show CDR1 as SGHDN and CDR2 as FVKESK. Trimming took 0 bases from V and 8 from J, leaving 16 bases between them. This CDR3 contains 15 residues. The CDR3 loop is CASSQEPGVPGGYTF. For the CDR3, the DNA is TGTGCCAGCAGCCAAGAGCCGGGAGTCCCGGGAGGCTACACCTTC.

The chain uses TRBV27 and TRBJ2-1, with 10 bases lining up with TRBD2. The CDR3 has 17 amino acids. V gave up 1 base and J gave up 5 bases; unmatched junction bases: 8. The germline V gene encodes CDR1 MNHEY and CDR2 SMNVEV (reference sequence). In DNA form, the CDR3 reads TGTGCCAGCAGTTTATTACCTAGCGGGAGTGTCAACAATGAGCAGTTCTTC. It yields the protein CASSLLPSGSVNNEQFF.

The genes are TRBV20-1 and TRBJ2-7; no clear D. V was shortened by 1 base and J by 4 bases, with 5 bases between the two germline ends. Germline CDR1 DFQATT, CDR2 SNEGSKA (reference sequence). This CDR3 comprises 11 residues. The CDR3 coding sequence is TGCAGTGCTAGAGGGAATTACGAGCAGTACTTC. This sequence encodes CSARGNYEQYF.